This T cell receptor (beta chain) was identified in a study of T cells in Graves' hyperthyroidism and ophthalmopathy. For the diagnoses, clinical symptoms, serum thyroxine and TRAb, thyroid ultrasound and orbital computed tomography were used. Trimming stripped 3 bases from V and 7 bases from J, with 15 bases between. CDR3 length: 14 residues. CDR1 and CDR2 from the germline V gene are SGHTA and FQGNSA. Authors of the study amplified TCR beta CDR3 regions from RNA transcripts. The HTBI primer set served for first-round RT-PCR of the TCR CDR3. One entry per CDR3 protein, called by TCRdb with MiXCR from the multiplex PCR reads. In the table there are hundreds of thousands of distinct CDR3 sequences, roughly a quarter of which are singletons. This clonotype was observed a few times.

The rearrangement joins TRBV7-2 to TRBJ2-5; TRBD1 is a possible D gene (6 bases). The origin of this receptor is a woman in her 30s with Graves' ophthalmopathy. Sequencing input: blood. The CDR3 sequence is CASSFMGARGTQYF. As DNA, the CDR3 is TGTGCCAGCAGCTTCATGGGGGCCCGGGGGACCCAGTACTTC.